This T cell receptor beta chain was profiled in a study of identical twins. Findings and limits, study-wide: Findings depended on cross-sectional statistics rather than tracking the same donors.

This clonotype was seen only a few times. The target antigen is unknown. Each cDNA held unique molecular identifiers, and template switching gave it a universal primer site. TCRdb re-called the 5' RACE reads through MiXCR, storing one row per CDR3 protein. The sample shows roughly 490,000 distinct CDR3 sequences, approximately 14% of them seen only once. Healthy Caucasians alone served as donors. Germline trimming cut 1 base from V and 5 bases from J; bases unmatched to any gene: 11. The length of the CDR3 is 18 residues. CDR1 and CDR2 (germline): LNHNV, YYDKDF (reference sequence). The same specimen was also included in a second study, on yellow fever vaccine responses in identical twins. This second study says: Twins' vaccine T cell response reportedly gave the appearance of partial convergence and partial personalization.

This TCR derives from a woman aged 18 to 35 in good health. The sequencing input was CD4+ T cells sorted from blood. The chain carries TRBV15 and TRBJ2-5, with 12 bases fitting TRBD2. The CDR3 DNA is TGTGCCACCAGCAGAGGGACTAGCGGGGAATCGGGCTTGGAGACCCAGTACTTC. This codes for CATSRGTSGESGLETQYF. Full variable domain (outside the CDR3, taken from reference TRBV15 and TRBJ2-5): DAMVIQNPRYQVTQFGKPVTLSCSQTLNHNVMYWYQQKSSQAPKLLFHYYDKDFNNEADTPDNFQSRRPNTSFCFLDIRSPGLGDTAMYLCATSRGTSGESGLETQYFGPGTRLLVL.